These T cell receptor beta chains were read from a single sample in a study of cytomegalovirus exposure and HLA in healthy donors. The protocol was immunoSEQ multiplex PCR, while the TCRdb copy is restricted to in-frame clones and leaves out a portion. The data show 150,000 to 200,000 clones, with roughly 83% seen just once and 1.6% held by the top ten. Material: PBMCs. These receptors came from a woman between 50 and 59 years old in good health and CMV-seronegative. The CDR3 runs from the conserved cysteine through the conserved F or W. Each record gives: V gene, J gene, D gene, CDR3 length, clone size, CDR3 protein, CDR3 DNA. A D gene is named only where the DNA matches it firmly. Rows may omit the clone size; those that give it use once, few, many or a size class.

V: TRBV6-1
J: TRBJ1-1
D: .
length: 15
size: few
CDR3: CASSESRRMNTEAFF
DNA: TGTGCCAGCAGTGAATCGAGGCGAATGAACACTGAAGCTTTCTTT

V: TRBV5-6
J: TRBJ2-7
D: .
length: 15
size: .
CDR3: CASSLSGGRVYEQYF
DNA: TGTGCCAGCAGCTTGAGTGGGGGCAGGGTCTACGAGCAGTACTTC

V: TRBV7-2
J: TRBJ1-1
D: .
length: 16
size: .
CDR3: CASSRQAGRRDTEAFF
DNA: TGTGCCAGCAGCCGGCAGGCAGGGCGAAGAGACACTGAAGCTTTCTTT

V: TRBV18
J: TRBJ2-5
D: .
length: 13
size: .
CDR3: CASSPSVQETQYF
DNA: TGTGCCAGCTCACCGAGCGTACAAGAGACCCAGTACTTC

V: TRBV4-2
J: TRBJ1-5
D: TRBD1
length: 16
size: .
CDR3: CASSPRTGRIHQPQHF
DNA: TGTGCCAGCAGCCCTAGGACAGGGAGAATTCATCAGCCCCAGCATTTT

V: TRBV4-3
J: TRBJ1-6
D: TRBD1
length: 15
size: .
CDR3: CASSQDRGNNSPLHF
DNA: TGCGCCAGCAGCCAGGACAGGGGGAATAATTCACCCCTCCACTTT

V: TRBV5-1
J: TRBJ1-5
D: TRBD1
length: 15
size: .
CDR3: CASSLEGTDDQPQHF
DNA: TGCGCCAGCAGCTTGGAGGGGACAGACGATCAGCCCCAGCATTTT

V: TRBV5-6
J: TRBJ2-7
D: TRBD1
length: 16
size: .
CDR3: CASTVDRGRPMREQYF
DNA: TGTGCCAGCACCGTGGACAGGGGGCGACCCATGCGGGAGCAGTACTTC

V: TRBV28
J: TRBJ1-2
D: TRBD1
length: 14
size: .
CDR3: CASNEGQGFYGYTF
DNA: TGTGCCAGCAATGAGGGACAGGGGTTCTATGGCTACACCTTC

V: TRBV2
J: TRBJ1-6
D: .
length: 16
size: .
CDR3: CASSLGQTLSTSPLHF
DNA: TGTGCCAGCAGTTTAGGACAGACCTTATCGACCTCACCCCTCCACTTT

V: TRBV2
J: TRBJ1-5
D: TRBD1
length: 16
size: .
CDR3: CASRDRVRGFNQPQHF
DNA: TGTGCCAGCAGGGACAGGGTGAGGGGGTTTAATCAGCCCCAGCATTTT

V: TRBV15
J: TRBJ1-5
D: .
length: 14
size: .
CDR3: CATSRDSAGQPQHF
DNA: TGTGCCACCAGCAGAGACTCGGCAGGCCAGCCCCAGCATTTT

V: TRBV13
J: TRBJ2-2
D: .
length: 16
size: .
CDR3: CASSLAGTKNTGELFF
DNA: TGTGCCAGCAGCTTAGCCGGGACAAAGAACACCGGGGAGCTGTTTTTT

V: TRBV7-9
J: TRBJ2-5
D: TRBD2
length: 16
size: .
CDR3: CASSLAGGKGQETQYF
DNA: TGTGCCAGCAGCTTAGCGGGAGGGAAGGGGCAAGAGACCCAGTACTTC

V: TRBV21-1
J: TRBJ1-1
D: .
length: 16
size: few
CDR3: CASPRGDRGEPSEAFF
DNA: TGTGCCAGCCCTCGGGGGGACCGGGGAGAACCGTCTGAAGCTTTCTTT

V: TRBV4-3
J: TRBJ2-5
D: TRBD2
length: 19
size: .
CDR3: CASSQDRASGELGEETQYF
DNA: TGCGCCAGCAGCCAAGACCGAGCTAGCGGGGAGTTAGGAGAAGAGACCCAGTACTTC

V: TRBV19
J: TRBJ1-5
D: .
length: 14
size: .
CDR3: CASSTTVPDQPQHF
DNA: TGTGCCAGTAGTACGACAGTGCCAGATCAGCCCCAGCATTTT

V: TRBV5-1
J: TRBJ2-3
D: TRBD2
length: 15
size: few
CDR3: CASSTSGGFTDTQYF
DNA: TGCGCCAGCAGCACTAGCGGGGGGTTCACAGATACGCAGTATTTT

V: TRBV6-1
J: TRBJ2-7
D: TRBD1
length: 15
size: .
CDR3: CASSENLGQGYEQYF
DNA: TGTGCCAGCAGTGAAAATCTGGGACAGGGCTACGAGCAGTACTTC

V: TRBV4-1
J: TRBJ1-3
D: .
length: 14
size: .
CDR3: CASTTGLIGNTIYF
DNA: TGCGCCAGCACAACAGGATTGATAGGAAACACCATATATTTT

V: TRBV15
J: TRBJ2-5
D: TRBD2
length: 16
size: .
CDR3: CATSRARAGGQETQYF
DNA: TGTGCCACCAGCAGAGCACGAGCGGGGGGTCAAGAGACCCAGTACTTC

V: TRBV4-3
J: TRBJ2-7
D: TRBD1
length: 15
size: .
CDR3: CASSQEDRASYEQYF
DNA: TGCGCCAGCAGCCAAGAAGACAGGGCCTCCTACGAGCAGTACTTC

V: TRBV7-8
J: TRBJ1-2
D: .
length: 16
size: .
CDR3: CASSPPRGALNYGYTF
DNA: TGTGCCAGCAGCCCCCCGCGGGGTGCCTTGAACTATGGCTACACCTTC

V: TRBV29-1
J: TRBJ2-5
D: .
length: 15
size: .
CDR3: CSVEVHPGAQETQYF
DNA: TGCAGCGTTGAGGTCCATCCTGGGGCCCAAGAGACCCAGTACTTC

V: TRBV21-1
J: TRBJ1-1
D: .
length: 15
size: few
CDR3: CASSKEAQGNTEAFF
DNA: TGTGCCAGCAGCAAAGAAGCCCAGGGGAACACTGAAGCTTTCTTT

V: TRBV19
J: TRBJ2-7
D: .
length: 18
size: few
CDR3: CASRYRPRRVPMHSEQYF
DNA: TGTGCCAGTAGATATCGACCTCGGCGGGTCCCTATGCACAGCGAGCAGTACTTC

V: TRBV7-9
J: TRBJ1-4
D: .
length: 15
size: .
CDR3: CASSSSWGDNEKLFF
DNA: TGTGCCAGCAGCTCCAGTTGGGGGGACAATGAAAAACTGTTTTTT

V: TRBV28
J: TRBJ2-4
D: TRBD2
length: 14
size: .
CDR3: CASSVGLAGVIQYF
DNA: TGTGCCAGCAGTGTGGGACTAGCGGGAGTCATTCAGTACTTC

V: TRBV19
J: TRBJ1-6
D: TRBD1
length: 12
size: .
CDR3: CASSVGQGRHHF
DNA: TGTGCCAGTAGTGTAGGACAGGGCAGGCACCACTTT

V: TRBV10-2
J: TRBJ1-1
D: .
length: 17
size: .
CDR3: CASSEGWGRKGRNDAFF
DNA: TGCGCCAGCAGTGAAGGATGGGGGCGCAAGGGCCGGAATGATGCTTTCTTT

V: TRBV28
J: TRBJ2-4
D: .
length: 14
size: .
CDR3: CASSFQGTKNIQYF
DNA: TGTGCCAGCAGTTTTCAGGGTACCAAAAACATTCAGTACTTC

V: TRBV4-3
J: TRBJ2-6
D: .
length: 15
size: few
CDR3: CASSATASGANVLTF
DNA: TGCGCCAGCAGCGCTACAGCCTCTGGGGCCAACGTCCTGACTTTC

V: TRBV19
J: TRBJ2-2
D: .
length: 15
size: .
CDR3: CASSISSALAGELFF
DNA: TGTGCCAGTAGTATTAGCTCGGCATTGGCCGGGGAGCTGTTTTTT

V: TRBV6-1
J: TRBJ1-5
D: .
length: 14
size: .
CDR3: CASSERASNQPQHF
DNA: TGTGCCAGCAGTGAGAGGGCTAGCAATCAGCCCCAGCATTTT

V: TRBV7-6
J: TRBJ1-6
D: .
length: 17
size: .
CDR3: CASSLGESGAYNSPLHF
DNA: TGTGCCAGCAGCTTAGGGGAGTCGGGGGCCTATAATTCACCCCTCCACTTT

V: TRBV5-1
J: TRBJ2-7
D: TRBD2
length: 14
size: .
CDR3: CASSFTGTSLEQYF
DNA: TGCGCCAGCAGCTTCACCGGGACTAGCCTCGAGCAGTACTTC

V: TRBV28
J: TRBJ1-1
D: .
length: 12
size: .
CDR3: CASSLLGRVAFF
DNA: TGTGCCAGCAGTTTGTTAGGGAGGGTGGCTTTCTTT

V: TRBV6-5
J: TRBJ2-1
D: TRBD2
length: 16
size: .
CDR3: CASSYLSGGGNNEQFF
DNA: TGTGCCAGCAGCTACCTAAGCGGGGGGGGAAACAATGAGCAGTTCTTC

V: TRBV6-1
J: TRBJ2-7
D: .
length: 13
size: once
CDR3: CASSLGLSGEQYF
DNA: TGTGCCAGCAGCTTGGGCTTGAGTGGGGAGCAGTACTTC

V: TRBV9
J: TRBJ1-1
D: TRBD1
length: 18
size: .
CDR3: CASSVGRDRALMNTEAFF
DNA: TGTGCCAGCAGCGTAGGCCGGGACAGGGCGCTGATGAACACTGAAGCTTTCTTT

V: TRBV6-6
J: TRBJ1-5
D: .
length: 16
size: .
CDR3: CASSFTGFYSNQPQHF
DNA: TGTGCCAGCAGTTTTACAGGATTTTATAGCAATCAGCCCCAGCATTTT

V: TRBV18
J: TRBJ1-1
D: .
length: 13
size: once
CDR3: CASSPKRGTEAFF
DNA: TGTGCCAGCTCACCGAAGCGGGGAACTGAAGCTTTCTTT

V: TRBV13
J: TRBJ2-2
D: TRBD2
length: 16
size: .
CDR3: CASSFRIAGATGELFF
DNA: TGTGCCAGCAGCTTCCGGATAGCGGGAGCAACCGGGGAGCTGTTTTTT

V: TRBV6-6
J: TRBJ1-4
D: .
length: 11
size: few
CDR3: CASSAVGKLFF
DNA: TGTGCCAGCAGTGCAGTTGGAAAACTGTTTTTT

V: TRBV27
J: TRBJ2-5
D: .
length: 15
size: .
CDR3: CASSLSIMEQETQYF
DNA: TGTGCCAGCAGTTTAAGTATTATGGAGCAGGAGACCCAGTACTTC

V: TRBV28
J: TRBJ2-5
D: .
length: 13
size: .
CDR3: CASRNSNQETQYF
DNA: TGTGCCAGCAGGAACAGTAACCAAGAGACCCAGTACTTC

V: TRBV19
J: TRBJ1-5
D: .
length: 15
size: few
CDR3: CASSIQAGAYQPQHF
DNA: TGTGCCAGTAGTATTCAAGCAGGGGCCTATCAGCCCCAGCATTTT

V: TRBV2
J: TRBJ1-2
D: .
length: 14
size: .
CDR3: CASSSETAGYGYTF
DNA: TGTGCCAGCAGTTCGGAGACGGCCGGCTATGGCTACACCTTC

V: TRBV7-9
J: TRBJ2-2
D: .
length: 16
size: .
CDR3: CASSLIQGLNTGELFF
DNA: TGTGCCAGCAGCTTAATCCAGGGCCTGAACACCGGGGAGCTGTTTTTT

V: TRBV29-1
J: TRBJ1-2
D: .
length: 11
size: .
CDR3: CSVQDPGGYTF
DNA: TGCAGCGTTCAGGACCCGGGAGGCTACACCTTC

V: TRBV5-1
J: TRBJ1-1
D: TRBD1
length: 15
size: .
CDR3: CASSSRQGVYTEAFF
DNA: TGCGCCAGCAGCTCGAGACAGGGGGTATACACTGAAGCTTTCTTT

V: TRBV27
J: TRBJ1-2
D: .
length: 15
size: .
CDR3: CASSLSLGLADGYTF
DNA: TGTGCCAGCAGTTTATCGCTGGGGCTGGCGGATGGCTACACCTTC

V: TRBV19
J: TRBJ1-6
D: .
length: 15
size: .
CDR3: CASSMYGDTNSPLHF
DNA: TGTGCCAGTAGTATGTACGGGGATACTAATTCACCCCTCCACTTT

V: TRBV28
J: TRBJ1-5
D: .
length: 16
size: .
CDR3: CASSLRGGAGNQPQHF
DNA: TGTGCCAGCAGTTTACGAGGGGGGGCAGGCAATCAGCCCCAGCATTTT

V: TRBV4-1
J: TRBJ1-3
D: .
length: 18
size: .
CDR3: CASSQDVRTVNSGNTIYF
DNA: TGCGCCAGCAGCCAAGATGTCCGGACAGTTAACTCTGGAAACACCATATATTTT